Sequencing of this T cell receptor beta chain was carried out in a study of shared clonotypes between healthy human individuals. At the level of the study: Donor composition was two women and a few men, aged 18 to 49. Per donor, three plates held CD4 naive cells, three held CD4 memory, two held CD8 naive and one held CD8 memory.

As regards this clone: The antigen is not known.

Clones were sequenced by immunoSEQ multiplex PCR, and TCRdb holds only the in-frame ones, with some missing. The data show roughly 2,000,000 clones, with 93% seen just once and 1.5% to 2% held by the top ten. This CDR3 has 12 residues. V lost 5 bases and J lost 11, with 15 bases in between. The germline V gene has CDR1 SGHAT and CDR2 FQNNGV. Study conclusions and caveats: Around 5% was the fraction of naive CD4 clonotypes found shared across several donors. The authors expected sequencing depth to affect clonotype sharing among donors.

Terminally differentiated effector memory CD45RA+ cells were left out of the naive CD8 fraction, which was CD45RO-negative and positively selected for CCR7. The sequenced sample was naive CD8+ T cells from PBMCs. The origin of this receptor is a man in his late teens or twenties in good health. Some clones in this sample may be carry-over from other donors' samples. V and J are TRBV11-2 and TRBJ1-2; D remains unclear. CDR3 protein: CASSARGVGYTF. As DNA, the CDR3 is TGTGCCAGCAGCGCCCGTGGGGTCGGGTACACCTTC.